This TCR beta chain was documented in a study of pediatric ulcerative colitis. The survey-level immunoSEQ assay was used. Here immunoSEQ multiplex PCR was the method, and the copy in TCRdb shows in-frame clones only, minus some. Here the sample spans about 60,000 clones, around 87% being singletons. V lost 7 bases and J lost 3; bases outside the gene matches: 8. This CDR3 has 15 residues. The germline gives CDR1 MNHNS, CDR2 SASEGT. With regard to this clone: Its antigen is undetermined.

The study's findings and limits: Acute severe colitis showed lower rectal diversity from clonal expansions. A couple of rectal clonotypes were found only in ulcerative colitis patients, all of them. Blood-rectal clonal overlap within each person was significantly higher in ulcerative colitis patients than controls.

Sequenced: blood. The chain couples TRBV6-1 to TRBJ1-5; TRBD1 matches at 8 bases. The TCR originated in a boy younger than 18 who was a control in a study of pediatric ulcerative colitis. CDR3 bases: TGTGCCAGCACCCAGGGGGCTTACAACAATCAGCCCCAGCATTTT. Protein sequence: CASTQGAYNNQPQHF.